These T cell receptor beta chains were read from a single sample in a study of T cells after yellow fever vaccination. TCRdb analysed the 5' RACE reads with MiXCR anew, one entry per CDR3 protein. The table has under 600,000 distinct CDR3 sequences, 13% seen once. Specimen: PBMCs, collected on the day of the yellow fever booster vaccination. The origin of the receptors is a man aged 30 to 39 who received the YFV17D yellow fever vaccine. Each CDR3 is given with its conserved first and last residue. D genes are given only for firm matches. Clone size is not always given. Where it is, it says once, few, many or a class for expanded clones.

D,J,size,V,DNA,CDR3
-,TRBJ1-4,once,TRBV4-3,TGCGCCAGCGGCCAGATCAAAACTAATGAAAAACTGTTTTTT,CASGQIKTNEKLFF
-,TRBJ2-7,few,TRBV20-1,TGCAGTGTTGGGATTTCGACCTACGAGCAGTACTTC,CSVGISTYEQYF
-,TRBJ1-5,-,TRBV24-1,TGTGCCACCAGTGCGGGAATTAGCAATCAGCCCCAGCATTTT,CATSAGISNQPQHF
-,TRBJ2-1,-,TRBV12-3/TRBV12-4,TGTGCCGCTAGGGGGGCTGGGATGGAGCAGTTCTTC,CAARGAGMEQFF
TRBD2,TRBJ2-3,-,TRBV20-1,TGCAGTGCTAGACGGACTAGCGGGAGAACAGATACGCAGTATTTT,CSARRTSGRTDTQYF
-,TRBJ2-5,many,TRBV20-1,TGCAGTGCTAGGGGGCACTGGCCGGTGTCGGAGACCCAGTACTTC,CSARGHWPVSETQYF
-,TRBJ2-7,many,TRBV20-1,TGCAGTGCTACGCCTCCGCAGGCCTACGAGCAGTACTTC,CSATPPQAYEQYF
-,TRBJ2-3,-,TRBV24-1,TGTGCCACCAGTGATTTAGCAGGCGTAGATACGCAGTATTTT,CATSDLAGVDTQYF
-,TRBJ2-2,few,TRBV12-3/TRBV12-4,TGTGCCAGCAGTGCTGGGTACGGGAGCGGCGGGGAGCTGTTTTTT,CASSAGYGSGGELFF
-,TRBJ2-3,few,TRBV23-1,TGCGCCAGCAGTCAATCGGAGGGCAGACAGTATTTT,CASSQSEGRQYF
TRBD1,TRBJ2-3,-,TRBV5-6,TGTGCCAGCAGCTGGCAACAGGGGGACACAGATACGCAGTATTTT,CASSWQQGDTDTQYF
TRBD1,TRBJ1-3,-,TRBV20-1,TGCAGTGCTAGACCGGGACAGGGGGACGGAGACACCATATATTTT,CSARPGQGDGDTIYF
-,TRBJ1-5,few,TRBV20-1,TGCAGTGCTACCGGGACAACCCGGGAGCCCCAGCATTTT,CSATGTTREPQHF
-,TRBJ2-1,many,TRBV11-2,TGTGCCAGCAGCTTAGAGGTTCAGGGGAATGAGCAGTTCTTC,CASSLEVQGNEQFF
-,TRBJ2-1,few,TRBV29-1,TGCAGCGTTGATGTGAGGGGGGGACTCGATGAGCAGTTCTTC,CSVDVRGGLDEQFF
-,TRBJ2-7,-,TRBV7-5,-,CISVPEAQGRDEQYF
TRBD2,TRBJ2-3,-,TRBV5-1,TGCGCCAGCAGACTAGCGGGAGGAGGCACAGATACGCAGTATTTT,CASRLAGGGTDTQYF
TRBD1,TRBJ1-4,few,TRBV28,TGTGCCAGCTTCGGGACAGCAAATGAAAAACTGTTTTTT,CASFGTANEKLFF
-,TRBJ1-5,-,TRBV12-3/TRBV12-4,TGTGCCAGCAGTTTAGGAGTCGGATCTTCAAGGGCCCAGCATTTT,CASSLGVGSSRAQHF
TRBD2,TRBJ2-7,-,TRBV11-2,TGTGCCAGCAGCAACCGACTAGCGGGAGGCGAGCAGTACTTC,CASSNRLAGGEQYF
-,TRBJ2-7,-,TRBV4-2,TGTGCCAGCAGCCCTATTGAGGGGGGTCATAGCGAGCAGTACTTC,CASSPIEGGHSEQYF
-,TRBJ2-7,few,TRBV10-3,TGTGCCATCAGCCAAGGGCCGGAAGCTTACGAGCAGTACTTC,CAISQGPEAYEQYF
-,TRBJ2-2,few,TRBV5-4,TGTGCCAGCAGTCCGTCGACAGACACCGGGGAGCTGTTTTTT,CASSPSTDTGELFF
-,TRBJ2-1,-,TRBV12-5,TGTGCTAGTGGTTCCTCCTTTTCATTTCAGTTCTTC,CASGSSFSFQFF
-,TRBJ2-7,-,TRBV6-4,TGTGCCAGCAGTGGGGGAGACCGCAGGGTCAACGAGCAGTACTTC,CASSGGDRRVNEQYF
-,TRBJ1-1,few,TRBV10-3,TGTGCCAACAGGGCGGGTACGAACACTGAAGCTTTCTTT,CANRAGTNTEAFF
-,TRBJ1-1,few,TRBV7-9,TGTGCCAGCAGTGCCGGCCGGGGGTTGAGGAACACTGAAGCTTTCTTT,CASSAGRGLRNTEAFF